The T cell receptor (beta chain) under discussion was sequenced for a study of cytomegalovirus exposure and HLA in healthy donors. The count of this clone is one. Its antigen is currently unknown. Method: immunoSEQ multiplex PCR; TCRdb's copy keeps in-frame clones and lacks some. The sample contains 250,000 to 400,000 clones, roughly 87% of which appear only once. Trimming removed 6 bases from V and 0 bases from J; junction bases left unmatched: 4. The CDR3 contains 14 residues. Germline V gene sequence: CDR1 MNHEY, CDR2 SMNVEV (reference sequence). Findings and caveats of the study: The majority of TCR sequences were rare, yet some public TCRs appeared in many donors.

J is TRBJ2-7 and V is TRBV27, with TRBD1 identical over 8 bases. The source of this sequence is a woman in her twenties or thirties in good health and CMV-seropositive. Sample: PBMCs. CDR3 loop: CASSGTGSSYEQYF. The CDR3, as DNA: TGTGCCAGCAGCGGGACAGGCAGCTCCTACGAGCAGTACTTC.